This is a list of T cell receptor beta chains from one sample in a study of PD-1 blockade in classical Hodgkin lymphoma. This table comes from immunoSEQ multiplex PCR, and its TCRdb copy is limited to in-frame clones, with some not included. The sample carries 25,000 to 30,000 clones, 71% recorded once. Sequenced here: peripheral blood mononuclear cells (PBMCs), sampled before the second cycle of nivolumab. The receptors stem from a human donor with classical Hodgkin lymphoma. The CDR3 runs from the conserved cysteine through the conserved F or W. A D gene is named only where the DNA matches it firmly. Clone size is not always given. Where it is, it says once, few, many or a class for expanded clones.

CDR3 DNA	CDR3 protein	D gene	clone size	V gene	J gene
TGTGCCAGCAACCAGGACCGCAATCAGCCCCAGCATTTT	CASNQDRNQPQHF	-	-	TRBV2	TRBJ1-5
TGTGCCTGGAATACGGACAGGCACTATGGCTACACCTTC	CAWNTDRHYGYTF	TRBD1	-	TRBV30	TRBJ1-2
TGCGCCAGCAGTGTGCCCGACCATTTCCAAAACATTCAGTACTTC	CASSVPDHFQNIQYF	-	-	TRBV10-2	TRBJ2-4
TGTGCCAGCTCCCCTCGGGGGTGGGAGACAGATACGCAGTATTTT	CASSPRGWETDTQYF	-	-	TRBV18	TRBJ2-3
TGTGCCAGCAGTCCCCCGGAGGTGGGGAATGAGCAGTTCTTC	CASSPPEVGNEQFF	-	-	TRBV6-5	TRBJ2-1
TGTGCCAGCAGTGAATCGGGGGAAACCTCCCAGCATTTT	CASSESGETSQHF	-	-	TRBV2	TRBJ1-5
TGTGCCAGCAGTGAGGGTCTGACAGAGCCCCATGGCTACACCTTC	CASSEGLTEPHGYTF	-	once	TRBV6-1	TRBJ1-2
TGTGCCAGCAGTCAAATCAGCAGCACAGATACGCAGTATTTT	CASSQISSTDTQYF	-	once	TRBV28	TRBJ2-3
TGCGCCAGCAGCTGGGACGGCTCCTACGAGCAGTACTTC	CASSWDGSYEQYF	-	-	TRBV5-1	TRBJ2-7
TGTGCCAGCAGTTACCTAGCGGGGGGAGACAATGAGCAGTTCTTC	CASSYLAGGDNEQFF	TRBD2	-	TRBV11-2	TRBJ2-1
TGTGCCAGCAGACAAGGGCCCCCCAATGAGCAGTTCTTC	CASRQGPPNEQFF	-	-	TRBV11-2	TRBJ2-1
TGTGCCAGCGGTGGGTTATTCGGACAGCTCTACAATGAGCAGTTCTTC	CASGGLFGQLYNEQFF	-	-	TRBV6-1	TRBJ2-1
TGTGCCAGCAGACTAGCGGGGGGACTTTCCTACGAGCAGTACTTC	CASRLAGGLSYEQYF	TRBD2	few	TRBV7-2	TRBJ2-7
TGCAGCGTTGACCCTACTAGCGGGGTTTACAATGAGCAGTTCTTC	CSVDPTSGVYNEQFF	TRBD2	-	TRBV29-1	TRBJ2-1
TGTGCCTGGAGTGTATTCGGTTTGAAAAAAGGGGAGACCCAGTACTTC	CAWSVFGLKKGETQYF	-	-	TRBV30	TRBJ2-5
TGTGCCAGCAGCGCGACAGGGAAGAGCCCCACAGATACGCAGTATTTT	CASSATGKSPTDTQYF	TRBD1	-	TRBV9	TRBJ2-3
TGCGCCAGCAGCTTTGACAGCTCCTACAATGAGCAGTTCTTC	CASSFDSSYNEQFF	-	-	TRBV5-1	TRBJ2-1
TGTGCCTGGAGTGGCGGAATTTACAATGAGCAGTTCTTC	CAWSGGIYNEQFF	-	-	TRBV30	TRBJ2-1
TGTGCCAGCAGCGTAGACCCCTCTAGCGGGGGATCTTCGGGAGAGCAGTACTTC	CASSVDPSSGGSSGEQYF	TRBD2	-	TRBV9	TRBJ2-7
TGTGCTAGTGGTTTAGATTGGGGGGGTAATTCACCCCTCCACTTT	CASGLDWGGNSPLHF	-	-	TRBV12-5	TRBJ1-6
TGTGCCAGCAGCTTCAGATCCAGCAGCTCCTACAATGAGCAGTTCTTC	CASSFRSSSSYNEQFF	-	-	TRBV7-2	TRBJ2-1
TGTGCCAGCAGCCCAAAGGGTTGGGGTAGACCCTATAATTCACCCCTCCACTTT	CASSPKGWGRPYNSPLHF	-	-	TRBV7-3	TRBJ1-6
TGTGCCAGCAGCTTATGGGTAGAGGAGACCCAGTACTTC	CASSLWVEETQYF	-	-	TRBV5-4	TRBJ2-5
TGTGCCAGCAGCCTCGGGACAGGGGGGTCCGGGGAGCTGTTTTTT	CASSLGTGGSGELFF	TRBD1	-	TRBV7-9	TRBJ2-2
TGCGCCAGCAGCTTGAGGGGGGCGCGGGGCACTGAAGCTTTCTTT	CASSLRGARGTEAFF	-	-	TRBV5-1	TRBJ1-1
TGCGCCAGCAGCTTAACGTTAAATGGGAATGAGCAGTTCTTC	CASSLTLNGNEQFF	-	-	TRBV5-1	TRBJ2-1
TGTGCCACCAGCAGAGTCGGGATGGGCACTGAAGCTTTCTTT	CATSRVGMGTEAFF	-	few	TRBV15	TRBJ1-1
TGTGCCGCAAACGGGGGGGCCGACACCGGGGAGCTGTTTTTT	CAANGGADTGELFF	TRBD2	-	TRBV2	TRBJ2-2
TGTGCCAGCAGTGGGACGGGGCCCGGCTACACCTTC	CASSGTGPGYTF	-	-	TRBV7-9	TRBJ1-2
TGTGCCAGCAGCCTTTCGAGGGACAGGAATTGGGACACTGAAGCTTTCTTT	CASSLSRDRNWDTEAFF	TRBD1	-	TRBV2	TRBJ1-1
TGCGCCAGCAGCCAAGAGAGGGGACAAGAAAAACTGTTTTTT	CASSQERGQEKLFF	-	-	TRBV4-3	TRBJ1-4
TGCGCCAGCAGCCAAGACGTGGGAACCTACAATGAGCAGTTCTTC	CASSQDVGTYNEQFF	-	-	TRBV4-3	TRBJ2-1
TGTGCCCGCGGACAATTTACGGTGAAGTGCGATGAGCAGTTCTTC	CARGQFTVKCDEQFF	-	-	TRBV21-1	TRBJ2-1
TGTGCCAGCAGCTCCGGTATGAACACTGAAGCTTTCTTT	CASSSGMNTEAFF	-	-	TRBV7-9	TRBJ1-1
TGTGCCAGCAGCTTGGCCGCGTACCAAGAGACCCAGTACTTC	CASSLAAYQETQYF	-	-	TRBV5-6	TRBJ2-5
TGTGCCAGCAGCGCCGCGGGAATCAGGAGAAGGGGGGAGCTGTTTTTT	CASSAAGIRRRGELFF	-	-	TRBV5-8	TRBJ2-2
TGTGCCAGTAGTATCTCTGGAGGTCCTTTGAACACTGAAGCTTTCTTT	CASSISGGPLNTEAFF	-	-	TRBV19	TRBJ1-1
TGTGCCAGCAGTGACAGGGGGCGCCGGCCAGCGGACCAAGCTTTCTTT	CASSDRGRRPADQAFF	TRBD1	-	TRBV6-1	TRBJ1-1
TGTGCCAGCACGCAGGGAAGGACTGGGGCCAACGTCCTGACTTTC	CASTQGRTGANVLTF	-	-	TRBV6-5	TRBJ2-6